The rows below give T cell receptor beta chains drawn from one sample of a study of a mutant IDH1 vaccine in newly diagnosed glioma. Sequencing was performed with immunoSEQ multiplex PCR; in TCRdb, only in-frame clones are kept and a portion is missing. Here the sample spans tens of thousands of clones, 70% to 90% being singletons. The material was PBMCs, obtained from a glioma patient treated with radiotherapy, temozolomide or both. These receptors were obtained from a man between 25 and 39 years old with glioma. CDR3s include the opening cysteine and the closing phenylalanine or tryptophan. A D gene is named only where the DNA matches it firmly. Clone size is shown for a subset of rows, as once, few, many or a class of expanded clone.

TRBV27	NA	TRBD1	TRBJ2-1	CASSSTTGGINNEQFF	TGTGCCAGCAGTTCGACGACAGGGGGGATTAACAATGAGCAGTTCTTC
TRBV18	few	NA	TRBJ2-4	CATSADMAKNIQYF	TGTGCCACTTCAGCGGATATGGCCAAAAACATTCAGTACTTC
TRBV7-2	once	NA	TRBJ2-3	CASSLSSQRQYF	TGTGCCAGCAGCTTGAGCTCCCAGAGGCAGTATTTT
TRBV5-1	NA	NA	TRBJ2-1	CASSLTSYNEQFF	TGCGCCAGCAGCTTGACCAGCTACAATGAGCAGTTCTTC
TRBV19	NA	TRBD2	TRBJ2-2	CASKERGNTGELFF	TGTGCCAGTAAGGAGCGGGGGAACACCGGGGAGCTGTTTTTT
TRBV5-1	NA	NA	TRBJ1-5	CASSSTGTVGQPQHF	TGCGCCAGCAGCTCCACCGGGACGGTCGGACAGCCCCAGCATTTT
TRBV19	NA	TRBD1	TRBJ1-5	CASIRTGRGNQPQHF	TGTGCCAGTATCCGGACAGGGAGAGGTAATCAGCCCCAGCATTTT
TRBV18	NA	NA	TRBJ1-2	CASSPVLAVQGTGYTF	TGTGCCAGCTCACCGGTTCTTGCGGTTCAGGGTACGGGCTACACCTTC
TRBV11-2	once	NA	TRBJ2-7	CASSLGQVTAYEQYF	TGTGCCAGCAGCTTAGGACAGGTGACAGCCTACGAGCAGTACTTC
TRBV9	NA	TRBD1	TRBJ2-7	CASSLTPGQGEQYF	TGTGCCAGCAGCCTCACCCCTGGGCAGGGGGAACAGTACTTC
TRBV2	NA	NA	TRBJ2-2	CASMGSNTGELFF	TGTGCCAGCATGGGGAGTAACACCGGGGAGCTGTTTTTT
TRBV15	NA	NA	TRBJ1-1	CATSRDGGYLNTEAFF	TGTGCCACCAGCAGAGATGGGGGATACCTGAACACTGAAGCTTTCTTT
TRBV19	NA	TRBD1	TRBJ2-5	CASSITGTGLETQYF	TGTGCCAGTAGTATTACGGGGACAGGGCTGGAGACCCAGTACTTC
TRBV28	once	NA	TRBJ2-6	CASSLVRAGANVLTF	TGTGCCAGCAGCTTAGTGAGGGCTGGGGCCAACGTCCTGACTTTC
TRBV19	NA	NA	TRBJ1-1	CASNHRANTEAFF	TGTGCCAGTAACCACAGGGCCAACACTGAAGCTTTCTTT
TRBV7-2	NA	NA	TRBJ2-6	CASSSETRKSGANVLTF	TGTGCCAGCAGCTCGGAGACTAGGAAGTCTGGGGCCAACGTCCTGACTTTC
TRBV2	NA	NA	TRBJ2-2	CASSEVNGVNTGELFF	TGTGCCAGCAGTGAAGTGAACGGGGTGAACACCGGGGAGCTGTTTTTT
TRBV7-8	NA	NA	TRBJ1-1	CASSPSMETEAFF	TGTGCCAGCAGCCCAAGCATGGAAACTGAAGCTTTCTTT
TRBV5-1	NA	NA	TRBJ2-3	CASSLLGGRADTQYF	TGCGCCAGCAGCTTGCTCGGGGGGCGCGCAGATACGCAGTATTTT
TRBV6-6	NA	NA	TRBJ1-6	CASGQLQGPLHF	TGTGCCAGCGGGCAGCTTCAAGGGCCCCTCCACTTT
TRBV7-9	NA	NA	TRBJ1-5	CASSLVVAREVNQPQHF	TGTGCCAGCAGCTTAGTAGTGGCCAGGGAAGTCAATCAGCCCCAGCATTTT
TRBV7-9	NA	TRBD2	TRBJ2-1	CASSFSGGRSPYNEQFF	TGTGCCAGCAGCTTTAGCGGGGGCAGAAGCCCCTACAATGAGCAGTTCTTC
TRBV7-2	NA	NA	TRBJ2-7	CASSLAGLPAEYEQYF	TGTGCCAGCAGCTTAGCTGGGCTCCCAGCCGAATACGAGCAGTACTTC
TRBV9	NA	NA	TRBJ2-3	CASSVLGGVRTDTQYF	TGTGCCAGCAGCGTACTAGGAGGGGTCCGCACAGATACGCAGTATTTT
TRBV28	NA	NA	TRBJ1-2	CASSLFPGEGGYTF	TGTGCCAGCAGTTTATTCCCAGGAGAGGGTGGCTACACCTTC
TRBV5-4	once	TRBD2	TRBJ2-2	CASSFGTSGTGELFF	TGTGCCAGCAGCTTCGGGACTAGCGGCACCGGGGAGCTGTTTTTT
TRBV13	NA	TRBD1	TRBJ2-1	CASTLGTGGYREQFF	TGTGCCAGCACCCTCGGGACAGGTGGATACAGGGAGCAGTTCTTC